This is a list of T cell receptor beta chains from one sample in a study of T cells in Graves' hyperthyroidism and ophthalmopathy. TCRdb used MiXCR to reprocess the multiplex PCR reads, holding one entry per CDR3 protein. This repertoire shows approximately 300,000 distinct CDR3 sequences, about 15% found once; its top ten account for around 57%. The sample consisted of blood. These receptors all stem from a woman between 55 and 75 years old with Graves' ophthalmopathy. Both conserved end residues are part of each CDR3. The D gene is left open where the match is weak. The size entry is marked missing in some rows and otherwise reads once, few, many or a size class.

NA,TRBJ2-1,many,TRBV28,CASSRLGEQFF,TGTGCCAGCAGTCGACTAGGAGAGCAGTTCTTC
TRBD1,TRBJ1-6,NA,TRBV3-1,CASRLTQGAATPLHF,TGTGCCAGCAGACTGACACAGGGGGCGGCGACACCCCTCCACTTT
NA,TRBJ2-1,many,TRBV19,CASSKIWEKGDYNEQFF,TGTGCCAGTAGCAAGATATGGGAAAAGGGAGACTACAATGAGCAGTTCTTC
NA,TRBJ1-1,many,TRBV28,CASSSPPQRNTEAFF,TGTGCCAGCAGTTCGCCCCCTCAAAGGAACACTGAAGCTTTCTTT
NA,TRBJ2-1,many,TRBV27,CASSTTRDTYNEQFF,TGTGCCAGCAGTACTACCCGGGACACATACAATGAGCAGTTCTTC
NA,TRBJ1-1,NA,TRBV5-1,CASSLFSGGETEAFF,TGCGCCAGCAGCTTGTTTTCTGGGGGCGAGACTGAAGCTTTCTTT
NA,TRBJ1-2,few,TRBV15,CATSRDAGVEDGYTF,TGTGCCACCAGCAGAGATGCAGGGGTTGAAGATGGCTACACCTTC
NA,TRBJ2-3,few,TRBV24-1,CATSDPRDFTDTQYF,TGTGCCACCAGTGATCCCCGGGACTTCACAGATACGCAGTATTTT
NA,TRBJ1-1,many,TRBV7-2,CASSLYTEAFF,TGTGCCAGCAGCCTATATACCGAAGCTTTCTTT
TRBD1,TRBJ2-7,NA,TRBV5-4,CASSQVRQGLYEQYF,TGTGCCAGCAGTCAAGTCAGACAGGGTCTCTACGAGCAGTACTTC
TRBD1,TRBJ2-1,few,TRBV4-3,CASSRTDRGYNEQFF,TGCGCCAGCAGCCGGACGGACAGGGGGTACAATGAGCAGTTCTTC
TRBD2,TRBJ2-7,few,TRBV7-9,CASSSSGTSREQYF,TGTGCCAGCAGCTCTTCCGGGACTAGCCGCGAGCAGTACTTC
NA,TRBJ1-2,few,TRBV7-9,CASSDGANYGYTF,TGTGCCAGCAGCGACGGGGCCAACTATGGCTACACCTTC
TRBD1,TRBJ1-5,many,TRBV5-6,CASSLYDQGAGQPQHF,TGTGCCAGCAGCTTGTATGACCAGGGGGCCGGACAGCCCCAGCATTTT
TRBD2,TRBJ2-7,NA,TRBV11-1,CASSLRTSGLSYEQYF,TGTGCCAGCAGCTTGCGGACTAGCGGACTCTCCTACGAGCAGTACTTC
NA,TRBJ2-6,many,TRBV2,CATPRGPSSGANVLTF,TGTGCCACACCTCGAGGGCCCTCATCGGGGGCCAACGTCCTGACTTTC
NA,TRBJ1-2,few,TRBV4-1,CASSLTEFYGYTF,TGCGCCAGCAGCTTGACAGAGTTCTATGGCTACACCTTC
NA,TRBJ2-5,NA,TRBV25-1,CASATTGTKETQYF,TGTGCCAGCGCCACGACCGGGACAAAAGAGACCCAGTACTTC
NA,TRBJ1-2,many,TRBV7-9,CASSLEGYGYTF,TGTGCCAGCAGCTTAGAGGGCTACGGCTACACCTTC
NA,TRBJ1-5,many,TRBV27,CASSSREGQPQHF,TGTGCCAGCAGTAGCCGGGAGGGTCAGCCCCAGCATTTT
NA,TRBJ2-5,many,TRBV4-3,CASSPHHRETQYF,TGCGCCAGCAGCCCCCATCACCGGGAGACCCAGTACTTC
TRBD1,TRBJ1-1,many,TRBV3-1,CASSQDWTGTAFF,TGTGCCAGCAGCCAAGATTGGACAGGGACAGCTTTCTTT
TRBD1,TRBJ2-1,NA,TRBV7-2,CASSLDATGRLF,TGTGCCAGCAGCTTAGATGCGACAGGGCGGCTCTTC
NA,TRBJ1-2,many,TRBV20-1,CSAIVPEKNYGYTF,TGCAGTGCCATAGTCCCCGAAAAGAACTATGGCTACACCTTC
TRBD1,TRBJ1-2,many,TRBV27,CASSKQGQPYYGYTF,TGTGCCAGCAGTAAACAGGGACAGCCGTACTATGGCTACACCTTC
NA,TRBJ1-1,many,TRBV7-9,CASSPDSEAFF,TGTGCCAGCAGCCCTGACAGTGAAGCTTTCTTT
NA,TRBJ2-1,NA,TRBV5-5,CASSFLGANEQFF,TGTGCCAGCAGCTTCTTGGGGGCGAATGAGCAGTTCTTC
TRBD1,TRBJ2-7,few,TRBV28,CASSLGTGAYEQYF,TGTGCCAGCAGTCTTGGAACAGGGGCTTACGAGCAGTACTTC
NA,TRBJ1-1,many,TRBV20-1,CSARDLTGGEAFF,TGCAGTGCTAGAGATCTCACAGGCGGTGAAGCTTTCTTT
NA,TRBJ1-6,NA,TRBV29-1,CSVAWENSPLHF,TGCAGCGTTGCCTGGGAAAATTCACCCCTCCACTTT
NA,TRBJ1-1,many,TRBV6-1,CASSEFQGTEAFF,TGTGCCAGCAGTGAGTTCCAGGGGACTGAAGCTTTCTTT
TRBD2,TRBJ2-1,many,TRBV29-1,CSVSGEFENEQFF,TGCAGCGTTAGCGGGGAGTTTGAAAATGAGCAGTTCTTC
NA,TRBJ2-7,once,TRBV28,CASSLGRRSSYEQYF,TGTGCCAGCAGTTTAGGTCGTCGCAGCTCCTACGAGCAGTACTTC
TRBD1,TRBJ2-5,NA,TRBV7-9,CVSSSRGPETQYF,TGTGTCAGCAGCTCAAGGGGGCCTGAGACCCAGTACTTC
TRBD2,TRBJ2-1,NA,TRBV3-1,CASIQPGLAGRSSYNEQFF,TGTGCCAGCATCCAGCCGGGACTAGCGGGGCGGAGCTCCTACAATGAGCAGTTCTTC
TRBD1,TRBJ2-3,NA,TRBV6-1,CASRGTGEDTQYF,TGTGCCAGCAGAGGGACAGGGGAAGATACGCAGTATTTT
TRBD1,TRBJ2-7,many,TRBV2,CASIRQGDEQYF,TGTGCCAGCATTAGACAGGGGGACGAGCAGTACTTC
NA,TRBJ2-7,few,TRBV5-6,CASSRNGPRGYEQYF,TGTGCCAGCAGCCGGAACGGTCCCAGGGGCTACGAGCAGTACTTC
TRBD1,TRBJ2-2,few,TRBV27,CASSFSRGPGAGELFF,TGTGCCAGCAGTTTCTCCAGGGGGCCCGGAGCCGGGGAGCTGTTTTTT
TRBD1,TRBJ2-7,NA,TRBV5-6,CASSLGLYRGGHEQYF,TGTGCCAGCAGCTTGGGGCTTTACAGGGGTGGCCACGAGCAGTACTTC
NA,TRBJ2-7,many,TRBV2,CASSASGVGYYEQYF,TGTGCCAGCAGCGCATCGGGGGTGGGATACTACGAGCAGTACTTC
TRBD1,TRBJ2-7,many,TRBV2,CASSEELGQGIGEQYF,TGTGCCAGCAGTGAAGAGCTGGGACAGGGAATCGGCGAGCAGTACTTC
NA,TRBJ2-3,many,TRBV6-1,CASSVLGSPDTQYF,TGTGCCAGCAGTGTGCTGGGCTCGCCAGATACGCAGTATTTT
NA,TRBJ2-6,NA,TRBV12-3/TRBV12-4,CASWGGASGANVLTF,TGTGCCAGCTGGGGGGGGGCCTCTGGGGCCAACGTCCTGACTTTC
TRBD1,TRBJ2-7,many,TRBV4-1,CASSRRWTGFDEQYF,TGCGCCAGCAGCCGCAGGTGGACAGGGTTCGACGAGCAGTACTTC
NA,TRBJ2-3,many,TRBV4-3,CASSPNQRYADTQYF,TGCGCCAGCAGCCCGAACCAGCGGTACGCAGATACGCAGTATTTT
TRBD1,TRBJ2-7,few,TRBV28,CASSLPGTGVVYEQYF,TGTGCCAGCAGTCTCCCCGGGACAGGGGTTGTTTACGAGCAGTACTTC
TRBD2,TRBJ2-7,NA,TRBV20-1,CSARALARAEQYF,TGCAGTGCTAGAGCACTAGCGCGGGCCGAGCAGTACTTC
NA,TRBJ2-4,many,TRBV20-1,CSARDPRGGAKNIQYF,TGCAGTGCTAGAGATCCCAGGGGAGGGGCCAAAAACATTCAGTACTTC
TRBD2,TRBJ2-7,few,TRBV10-3,CAIWDLAGGTYEQYF,TGTGCCATCTGGGACCTAGCGGGAGGGACCTACGAGCAGTACTTC
NA,TRBJ2-2,NA,TRBV2,CASSEAGNTGELFF,TGTGCCAGCAGTGAAGCAGGGAACACCGGGGAGCTGTTTTTT
NA,TRBJ2-5,few,TRBV6-1,CASSEMTGETQYF,TGTGCCAGCAGTGAGATGACAGGAGAGACCCAGTACTTC
NA,TRBJ2-1,many,TRBV7-2,CASSFRDLGPGGEQFF,TGTGCCAGCAGCTTCCGGGACTTGGGACCTGGGGGTGAGCAGTTCTTC
NA,TRBJ2-1,many,TRBV6-1,CASSESGSYNEQFF,TGTGCCAGCAGTGAATCAGGGTCCTACAATGAGCAGTTCTTC
TRBD1,TRBJ2-7,many,TRBV7-9,CASSFRGQMLSEQYF,TGTGCCAGCAGCTTCCGGGGACAGATGTTGTCCGAGCAGTACTTC